This T cell receptor beta chain was captured by sequencing in a study of blood T cell repertoires in COVID-19 (TCRdb year 2020). Regarding the study in general: The collaborator samples originated in the United States, Italy and Spain and spanned the acute and convalescent phases of COVID-19. The sample metadata nearly always contained a de-identified subject ID, COVID-19 status, age in years and sex. The dataset comprised deeply sampled blood TCRbeta repertoires from subjects exposed to, actively infected with, or recovered from COVID-19. The samples were drawn from two sources: the first 160 participants of the ongoing ImmuneRACE study, and 1,200 or so subjects contributed by 6 global collaborators. The repertoires were released in a freely available public database intended as a resource for research on the immune response to SARS-CoV-2. Where available, HLA class I and class II types were obtained from metadata supplied by the sample provider rather than from assay-based typing. The material from the prospective study consisted of cDNA or gDNA derived from T cells, B-cell-depleted T cells, or PBMCs. The study at large found these results: The amount of clinical and demographic metadata varied by source and participant and was provided uncurated.

Only one count was recorded for this clone. It lacks a known antigen. Base quality data are lacking; no much larger clone is found one base away. TCRbeta CDR3 regions were amplified from genomic DNA by means of the immunoSEQ Assay, a bias-controlled multiplex PCR. Processing in the source paper ran as follows. The number of nucleated cells in each sample was estimated by amplification of reference gene primers within the assay. Sequence reads were collapsed and filtered to measure the absolute abundance of every unique TCRbeta CDR3 rearrangement. For each sample, productive Simpson clonality was calculated as the square root of Simpson's diversity index over productive rearrangements. Held by TCRdb, this immuneACCESS table contains in-frame sequences only and omits some clones. Under half of the omission traces to an unresolved V gene where checked; the cause of the rest is unknown. That table is the source of V, J and clone size, and D and trimming were worked out from the DNA. For this sample there are some 170,000 clones; about 81% appear just once. 8.4% of the sample belongs to the ten largest clones.

Taken from the germline V gene, the CDR1 and CDR2 loops are SGHTA and FQGTGA. The CDR3 starts with the cysteine, ends with the phenylalanine, and has 13 residues. Only the CDR3 portion is preserved as DNA: 39 bases, with reading frame beginning at the first base. V sheds 3 bases and J sheds 6 bases, leaving 9 bases between their ends. The collaborating institutions used their own protocols to collect whole blood in K2EDTA tubes. Collaborator samples were shipped for TCRbeta analysis as frozen whole blood, isolated PBMCs, or DNA extracted from either sample type. This clonotype was obtained from a woman in her 70s with acute or convalescent COVID-19. This chain is built from TRBV7-3 and TRBJ2-1, with the D segment identity uncertain. Material: peripheral blood. The nucleotide sequence is given as TGTGCCAGCAGCTTGACACGAACCAATGAGCAGTTCTTC. It codes for CASSLTRTNEQFF.